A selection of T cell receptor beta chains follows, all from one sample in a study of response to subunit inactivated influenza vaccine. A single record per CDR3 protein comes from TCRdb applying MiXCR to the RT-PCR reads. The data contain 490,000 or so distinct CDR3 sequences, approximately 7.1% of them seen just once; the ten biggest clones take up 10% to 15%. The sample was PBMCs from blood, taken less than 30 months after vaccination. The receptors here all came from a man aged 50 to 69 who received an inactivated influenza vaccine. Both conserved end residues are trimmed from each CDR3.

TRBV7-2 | ASSPMTATAYEQY
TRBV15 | ATSQGATGIQETQY
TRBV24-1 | ATSDFRGTGETGELF
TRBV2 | ASSVGQMLELF
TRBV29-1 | SVEVGTYEQY
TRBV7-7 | ASSVTGLRETQY
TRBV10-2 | ASTEGTSGSYHEQY
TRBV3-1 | ASSHRTSGDDEQF
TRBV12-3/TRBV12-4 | ASSFRESYEQY
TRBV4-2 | ASSQDPSRGGTLASRTDTQY
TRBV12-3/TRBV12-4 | ASSPGQGSYNSPLH
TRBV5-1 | ASSLRPINEQF
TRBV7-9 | ASEARQETQY
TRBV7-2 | ASSLEARPEQY
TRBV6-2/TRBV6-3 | ASSVRGGSYEQY
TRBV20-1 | SATRPQENTIY
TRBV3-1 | ASSQENIQY
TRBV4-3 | ASSQGDRGTTDTQY
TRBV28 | ASSLFGNYGYT
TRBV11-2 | ASSLTVSGNTGELF
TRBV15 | ATSREKRASLNTEAF
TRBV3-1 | ASSQTGLMQY
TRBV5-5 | ASSDGTGYSNQPQH
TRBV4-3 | ASSQEPGDTGELF
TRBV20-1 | SATRGTSYNEQF
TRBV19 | ASKRAGGQVTGELF
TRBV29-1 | SVEVGTLNTEAF
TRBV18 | ASSSDSQETQY
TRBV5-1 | ASSLARDTGELF
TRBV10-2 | ASRQDRSHSTGELF
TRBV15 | ATSRDRAKNSPLH
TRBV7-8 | ASSLSGYRGTYSNQPQH
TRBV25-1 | ASSASSGQFAYGYT
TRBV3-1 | ASSQGVKGTEAF
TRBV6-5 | ASSYFPTGRSTDTQY
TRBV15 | ATSRVGQASWTDTQY
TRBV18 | ASSPPGQGLNTIY
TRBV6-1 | ASSESPGPAGYEQY
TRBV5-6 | ASSPVGVGTTGELF
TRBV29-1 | SVARTSGTNEQF
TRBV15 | ATSRGGGRSQPQH
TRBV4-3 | ASSQDLLSAVGELF
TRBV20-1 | SASPPGAYNEQF
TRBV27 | ASSLSWRERGTDTQY
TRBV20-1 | SARGVGGGTDTQY
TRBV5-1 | ASSLALGTSGVSYEQY
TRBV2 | ASTSTEVSEAF
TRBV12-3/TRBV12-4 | ASSLEYLASGENEQF
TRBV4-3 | ASSQDGGQGRAGELF
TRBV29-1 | SALAREGSSSYEQY
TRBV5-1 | ASSTGGAGQETQY
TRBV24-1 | ATRGLANEQY
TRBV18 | ASSPRTRQETQY
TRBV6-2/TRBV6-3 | ASMIGQGETQY
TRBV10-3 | AVRQAPNYGYT
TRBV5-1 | ASSLPPGGTQETQY
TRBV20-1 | SAESGSSSYNEQF
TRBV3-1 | ASSQRGAYNEQF
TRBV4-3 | ASSQGLLNGLERLSYEQY
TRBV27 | ASREGGAGNTEAF